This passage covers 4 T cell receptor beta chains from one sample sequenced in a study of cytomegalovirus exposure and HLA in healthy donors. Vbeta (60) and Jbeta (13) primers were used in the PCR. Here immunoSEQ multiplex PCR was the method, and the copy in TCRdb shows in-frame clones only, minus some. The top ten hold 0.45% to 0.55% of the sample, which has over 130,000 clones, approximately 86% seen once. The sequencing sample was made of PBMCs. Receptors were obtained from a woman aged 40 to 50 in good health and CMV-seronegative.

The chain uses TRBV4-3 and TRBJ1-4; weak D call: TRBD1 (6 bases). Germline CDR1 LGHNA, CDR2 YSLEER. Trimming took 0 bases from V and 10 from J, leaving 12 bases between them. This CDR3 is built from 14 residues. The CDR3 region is CASSQDQGLGKLFF. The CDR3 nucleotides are TGCGCCAGCAGCCAAGATCAGGGGTTAGGAAAACTGTTTTTT.

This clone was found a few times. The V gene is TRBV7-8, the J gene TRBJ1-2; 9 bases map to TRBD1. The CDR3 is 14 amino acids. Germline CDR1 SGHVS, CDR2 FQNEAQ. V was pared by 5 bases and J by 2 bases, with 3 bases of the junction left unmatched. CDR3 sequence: CASSMGQGNYGYTF. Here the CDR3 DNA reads TGTGCCAGCAGCATGGGACAGGGAAACTATGGCTACACCTTC.

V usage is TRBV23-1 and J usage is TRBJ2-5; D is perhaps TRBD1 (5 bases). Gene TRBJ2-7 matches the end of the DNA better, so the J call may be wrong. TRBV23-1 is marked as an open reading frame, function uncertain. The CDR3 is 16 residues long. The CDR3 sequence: CASSQKQAASSYEQYF. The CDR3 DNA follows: TGCGCCAGCAGTCAAAAACAGGCGGCGAGCTCCTACGAGCAGTACTTC.

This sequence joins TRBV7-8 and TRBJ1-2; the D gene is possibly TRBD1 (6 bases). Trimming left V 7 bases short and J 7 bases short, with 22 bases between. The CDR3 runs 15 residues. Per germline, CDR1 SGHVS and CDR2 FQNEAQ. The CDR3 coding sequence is TGTGCCAGCAAACGGGATAGAACGGGGGGCATTGGCTACACCTTC. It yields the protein CASKRDRTGGIGYTF.